A selection of T cell receptor beta chains follows, all from one sample in a study of post-analysis software for immune sequencing data. Each CDR3 protein gets one entry after TCRdb re-called the PCR reads with MiXCR. The repertoire holds about 460,000 distinct CDR3 sequences, with over 35% as singletons. The sample consisted of blood. These receptors originate from a girl aged 5-17 years with multiple sclerosis. The CDR3 runs from the conserved cysteine through the conserved F or W. D genes are given only for firm matches. Size values are once, few and many counts, or a class for expanded clones, and some rows have none.

TGCGCCAGCAATGAGGATTCCTACGAGCAGTACTTC,CASNEDSYEQYF,TRBV5-1,TRBJ2-7,few,NA
TGTGCCAGCAGTTACTCGCCCGGGAATAAAGAGACCCAGTACTTC,CASSYSPGNKETQYF,TRBV6-2/TRBV6-3,TRBJ2-5,NA,NA
TGCAGCGTTGGACGAGAGACCCAGTACTTC,CSVGRETQYF,TRBV29-1,TRBJ2-5,many,NA
TGTGCCAGTGGCCCCGGGACAGGGGGGCATGAAAAACTGTTTTTT,CASGPGTGGHEKLFF,TRBV6-6,TRBJ1-4,few,TRBD1
TGTGCCAGCAGCTTTGACCGGGGCAATGAAAAACTGTTTTTT,CASSFDRGNEKLFF,TRBV7-2,TRBJ1-4,NA,NA
TGCGCCAGCAGCTTGCTTCCTGGGGCCAACGTCCTGACTTTC,CASSLLPGANVLTF,TRBV5-1,TRBJ2-6,NA,NA
TGTGCCACCAGCAGAGATAGGGCGGGACGGAATGAGCAGTTCTTC,CATSRDRAGRNEQFF,TRBV15,TRBJ2-1,few,NA
TGCGCCAGCAGCCAAGTGCCAGGGGCCGATGAAAAACTGTTTTTT,CASSQVPGADEKLFF,TRBV4-3,TRBJ1-4,few,NA
TGTGCCAGCACCTTCGGGGGGTTCACCGGGGAGCTGTTTTTT,CASTFGGFTGELFF,TRBV12-3/TRBV12-4,TRBJ2-2,NA,TRBD2
TGTGCCAGCAGGGGCCCGACTAGCGGGAGCGTAGATACGCAGTATTTT,CASRGPTSGSVDTQYF,TRBV6-8,TRBJ2-3,NA,TRBD2
TGCGCCAGCAGCTTGGAACCCGGCATTGGGGCCAACGTCCTGACTTTC,CASSLEPGIGANVLTF,TRBV5-1,TRBJ2-6,many,NA
TGCAGTGCTAGAGTACCCGGGACTCCTTCCTACGAGCAGTACTTC,CSARVPGTPSYEQYF,TRBV20-1,TRBJ2-7,NA,NA
TGCAGTGCTTGGAGCGGGACGGCTGGGAACGAGCAGTACTTC,CSAWSGTAGNEQYF,TRBV20-1,TRBJ2-7,once,TRBD2
TGCAGCTCGGGGGCAGGGGGATTCACAGATACGCAGTATTTT,CSSGAGGFTDTQYF,TRBV29-1,TRBJ2-3,NA,NA
TGTGCCAGCAGCTTACTAAACGGATACTATGGCTACACCTTC,CASSLLNGYYGYTF,TRBV7-9,TRBJ1-2,NA,NA
TGCGCCAGCAGCTTGCGACAGGGGGCCTCCTACAATGAGCAGTTCTTC,CASSLRQGASYNEQFF,TRBV5-1,TRBJ2-1,NA,TRBD1
TGTGCCAGCAGTTTACTAGTTGGGTACGAGCAGTACTTC,CASSLLVGYEQYF,TRBV12-3/TRBV12-4,TRBJ2-7,few,NA
TGTGCCAGCAGCTTTGCGGGCTCAGCTTACAATGAGCAGTTCTTC,CASSFAGSAYNEQFF,TRBV7-2,TRBJ2-1,few,NA
TGCAGTGCTAGAGAAGACAGGGGCCCAGATACGCAGTATTTT,CSAREDRGPDTQYF,TRBV20-1,TRBJ2-3,NA,TRBD1
TGCAGCGCCACCGACAGGAGGGAAAAACTGTTTTTT,CSATDRREKLFF,TRBV29-1,TRBJ1-4,NA,NA
TGTGCCAGCAGACCCGGGACAGTGGGAAATCAGCCCCAGCATTTT,CASRPGTVGNQPQHF,TRBV7-2,TRBJ1-5,once,TRBD1
TGCAGTGCTAGAGATCTGGGGCTTAGCTCCTACAATGAGCAGTTCTTC,CSARDLGLSSYNEQFF,TRBV20-1,TRBJ2-1,NA,NA
TGTGCCAGCCGACCGGGACTAGCGGGAGCAGATACGCAGTATTTT,CASRPGLAGADTQYF,TRBV12-3/TRBV12-4,TRBJ2-3,NA,TRBD2
TGCAGCCACGGACCAGTAACTGAAGCTTTCTTT,CSHGPVTEAFF,TRBV29-1,TRBJ1-1,few,NA